Described below is a single T cell receptor beta chain sequence and its context. Antigen: not known. The analysis combined second doses at about 4 or about 12 weeks. This entry belongs to a study of T cell responses to AZD1222 COVID-19 vaccine. Using immunoSEQ multiplex PCR, the repertoire was profiled, and TCRdb retains in-frame clones only, with some absent. The sample records tens of thousands of clones, 81% being singletons. The germline V gene has CDR1 WSHSY and CDR2 SAAADI. V gave up 7 bases and J gave up 6 bases, with 13 bases separating them. CDR3 length: 13 amino acids. Regarding the study as a whole: Increased Spike-specific TCR breadth and depth were observed after two AZD1222 doses. Spike-spanning, vaccine-associated CD4 TCRs were dominant at 160-218 and 743-854.

This TCR derives from an adult who received the AZD1222 COVID-19 vaccine. The sample was peripheral blood, taken 28 days after the second AZD1222 dose. The chain carries TRBV10-2 and TRBJ1-5, with D maybe TRBD1 (5 bases). This CDR3 is CASMERGGQPQHF. The CDR3 nucleotides are TGCGCCAGCATGGAAAGGGGAGGTCAGCCCCAGCATTTT.